These 10 T cell receptor beta chains were sequenced from one sample in a study of T cell clusters in autoimmune cytopenias. One tube held mixed TRB-A and TRB-B primer pools for touch-down PCR. TCRdb reprocessed the multiplex PCR reads, with one entry per CDR3 protein and no DNA. This repertoire includes approximately 6,500 distinct CDR3 sequences. Some 38,000 genome equivalents of blood DNA were amplified for TRB. These sequences were also reported in another study, on T cell repertoires in aging, cancer and after chemotherapy.

Sequencing input: peripheral blood. The receptors come from a human donor in good health.

The chain employs TRBV7-9 and TRBJ1-3. The V gene's germline CDR1 is SEHNR and CDR2 FQNEAQ (reference sequence). The CDR3 is made up of 15 amino acids. CDR3 sequence reads: CASSGYMDSGNTIYF.

This chain connects TRBV6-5 to TRBJ1-1. Germline V gene lookup returns CDR1 MNHEY and CDR2 SVGAGI. This CDR3 has 14 residues. The CDR3 is CASSYSETDTEAFF.

The V gene is TRBV6-2 or TRBV6-3, the J gene TRBJ2-7; TCRdb reports TRBD1, a call that lacks DNA to check it against. Germline V lookup: CDR1 MNHEY, CDR2 SVGEGT. CDR3 size: 15 residues. The CDR3 sequence: CASSLQGGSSYEQYF.

This clonotype is deemed medium-sized by its frequency. V usage is TRBV5-6 and J usage is TRBJ2-7. Germline CDR1 SGHDT, CDR2 YYEEEE. The CDR3 consists of 14 residues. The CDR3: CASSPYASSYEQYF.

The rearrangement links TRBV7-9 to TRBJ1-1. The CDR3 is made up of 13 amino acids. The germline gives CDR1 SEHNR, CDR2 FQNEAQ (reference sequence). CDR3: CASSLDLNTEAFF.

CDR3: CASRPGQGILNTEAFF. J is TRBJ1-1 and V is TRBV6-4; without DNA, the TCRdb call of TRBD1 cannot be checked. The CDR3 loop spans 16 amino acids. CDR1 MRHNA and CDR2 SNTAGT come from the germline V gene.

J is TRBJ1-2 and V is TRBV20-1; the D call from TCRdb, TRBD1, cannot be confirmed without DNA. In germline, CDR1 is DFQATT, CDR2 SNEGSKA (reference sequence). The CDR3 has 14 amino acids. The CDR3 protein is CSAELGRLNYGYTF.

V gene TRBV20-1 combines with J gene TRBJ2-5. Germline V gives CDR1 DFQATT, CDR2 SNEGSKA (reference sequence). The CDR3 length is 14 residues. This chain's CDR3 is CSANFRGPRETQYF.

Measured by frequency, this clonotype is medium-sized. J is TRBJ2-3 and V is TRBV11-2; TCRdb's D call of TRBD1 is untestable without DNA. The germline CDR1 and CDR2 sequences are SGHAT and FQNNGV. The CDR3 spans 15 residues. The CDR3 region is CASSFGTGETDTQYF.

V and J are TRBV4-3 and TRBJ2-1; TCRdb lists TRBD1, though no DNA is available to test this call. The CDR3 covers 16 residues. Germline CDR1 reads LGHNA; CDR2 reads YSLEER. CDR3 sequence: CASSQDQTWGWNEQFF.